This T cell receptor beta chain was documented in a study of vaccination and CD4 T cells after COVID-19. About the study: Once vaccinated, three convalescent patients provided samples at day 14 and again at days 161 to 241 post-vaccination. No peptide, an HIV-1 Nef pool, or a CEFX pool was what each control culture received. Cells were stimulated with overlapping spike peptide pools from SARS-CoV-2, HCoV-NL63, HCoV-OC43 and HCoV-229E.

Worth noting for this clonotype: Its target is not known.

The time point here: late sampling 161 to 241 days after vaccination in three convalescent patients. Described treatment: roughly ten-day PBMC culture with coronavirus spike peptide pools or control peptides (ViraFEST assay). Convalescent patients tested SARS-CoV-2 PCR positive from March to December 2020, before Alpha, Beta and Delta emerged. With the Oncomine TCR Beta short-read assay, DNA from cultured CD4+ T cells was sequenced. Each CDR3 protein is one row after TCRdb ran MiXCR on the PCR reads. The table lists 16,000 or so distinct CDR3 sequences, roughly half of them singletons. This receptor was obtained from a human donor who had recovered from COVID-19. The sequencing here drew on CD4+ T cells from blood, cultured in vitro, taken about 7 months after SARS-CoV-2 vaccination.

CDR3 protein: CSAREGLAGYEQYF. Written as DNA, the CDR3 is TGCAGTGCTAGAGAGGGACTAGCGGGCTACGAGCAGTACTTC. This chain joins TRBV20-1 and TRBJ2-7, with 12 bases aligning to TRBD2. CDR1 and CDR2 from the germline V gene are DFQATT and SNEGSKA (reference sequence). This CDR3 spans 14 amino acids. Trimming took 0 bases from V and 3 from J; bases not matched to a gene: 0.